A single sample gave rise to the 13 T cell receptor beta chains below, sequenced in a study of blood T cell repertoires in COVID-19. Only in-frame clones appear in the TCRdb table, and some are missing; sequencing was by immunoSEQ multiplex PCR. Among 300,000 to 350,000 clones, almost 90% were seen once, and the ten largest hold approximately 7.3%. The sequenced sample consisted of peripheral blood. Source of these receptors: a woman in her 70s with COVID-19, enrolled during active disease.

The chain employs TRBV6-1 and TRBJ1-3; no definite D call. The CDR3 contains 14 residues. Trimming took 3 bases from V and 2 from J, leaving 8 bases between them. Germline CDR1 MNHNS, CDR2 SASEGT. DNA of the CDR3: TGTGCCAGCAGTGACCCGGTTGCTGGAAACACCATATATTTT. This encodes CASSDPVAGNTIYF.

This clone was seen only once. The rearrangement uses TRBV30 and TRBJ2-7, with D possibly TRBD2 on 5 matching bases. Trimming cost V 1 base and J 4 bases, with 8 bases left between them. This CDR3 has 12 residues. Germline lookup yields CDR1 GTSNPN and CDR2 SVGIG (reference sequence). Written as DNA, the CDR3 is TGTGCCTGGAGTGGAGGGCAGTACGAGCAGTACTTC. Protein sequence: CAWSGGQYEQYF.

J is TRBJ1-6 and V is TRBV30, with 8 bases that match TRBD1. Per the germline V gene, CDR1 is GTSNPN and CDR2 is SVGIG (reference sequence). The CDR3 runs 12 residues. Trimming at V came to 7 bases and at J to 6 bases, leaving 2 bases not matched to a gene. CDR3 sequence: CALDRVNSPLHF. The CDR3 nucleotides are TGTGCCTTGGACAGGGTTAATTCACCCCTCCACTTT.

This CDR3 reads CASSQDPQGPEAFF. CDR3 nucleotide sequence: TGTGCCAGCAGCCAAGATCCCCAGGGCCCTGAAGCTTTCTTT. This chain joins TRBV3-1 (or the pseudogene TRBV3-2) and TRBJ1-1, with D perhaps matching TRBD1 (5 bases). Per germline, CDR1 LGHDT and CDR2 YNNKEL (reference sequence). Trimming took 0 bases from V and 6 from J, leaving 11 bases between them. The CDR3 spans 14 residues.

The chain uses TRBV6-1 and TRBJ1-5, with D perhaps TRBD1 (6 bases). CDR3 length: 16 amino acids. Trimming cost V 2 bases and J 2 bases, with 13 bases left between them. CDR1 and CDR2 (germline): MNHNS, SASEGT. The CDR3 spells CASSEYLGQRNQPQHF. CDR3 DNA: TGTGCCAGCAGTGAATACTTAGGACAGCGCAATCAGCCCCAGCATTTT.

In DNA, the CDR3 is TGTGCCAGCACCCGTCCCTCTGGGGCCAACGTCCTGACTTTC. Residues: CASTRPSGANVLTF. V usage is TRBV28 and J usage is TRBJ2-6; D not certain. The CDR3 is 14 residues long. Per germline, CDR1 MDHEN and CDR2 SYDVKM. V lost 7 bases and J lost 0, with 7 bases in between.

This chain links TRBV29-1 with TRBJ2-3; TRBD2 matches at 8 bases. Germline values: CDR1 SQVTM, CDR2 ANQGSEA. This CDR3 region has 14 residues. V gave up 7 bases and J gave up 2 bases; unmatched junction bases: 8. The CDR3 is CSAGSGGHTDTQYF. Written as DNA, the CDR3 is TGCAGCGCCGGAAGCGGGGGACACACAGATACGCAGTATTTT.

The chain employs TRBV3-1 (or the pseudogene TRBV3-2) and TRBJ2-1, with TRBD2 matching 11 bases. This CDR3 spans 13 amino acids. Germline CDR1 and CDR2: LGHDT and YNNKEL (reference sequence). The ends lost 11 bases at V and 10 bases at J; junction bases unmatched: 10. CDR3 bases: TGTGCCTCCCAACTAGCGGGGGCCGTGGAGCAGTTCTTC. Its protein product is CASQLAGAVEQFF.

This rearrangement joins TRBV27 to TRBJ1-5; 7 bases fit TRBD1. J was trimmed by 0 bases and V by 6 bases; bases with no gene match: 5. CDR1 and CDR2 from the germline V gene are MNHEY and SMNVEV (reference sequence). This CDR3 region has 15 residues. CDR3 residues: CASSQTGFSNQPQHF. The CDR3 DNA reads TGTGCCAGCAGCCAGACAGGGTTTAGCAATCAGCCCCAGCATTTT.

The chain carries TRBV6-5 and TRBJ1-5; D is unresolved. CDR3 length: 14 amino acids. Germline V gene sequence: CDR1 MNHEY, CDR2 SVGAGI. V lost 5 bases and J 6 bases, leaving 14 bases between the germline ends. The CDR3 sequence is CASSQDSARQPQHF. In nucleotides, the CDR3 is TGTGCCAGCAGTCAGGACTCTGCCCGTCAGCCCCAGCATTTT.

This chain joins TRBV9 and TRBJ1-2, with D perhaps matching TRBD1 (6 bases). Germline CDR1 is SGDLS and CDR2 is YYNGEE. The CDR3 loop spans 15 amino acids. V dropped 4 bases and J dropped 5 bases, with 18 bases sitting between them. In nucleotides, the CDR3 is TGTGCCAGCAGCCCGACGCCGGGGCAGGGGTATGGCTACACCTTC. Its protein is CASSPTPGQGYGYTF.

J is TRBJ1-2 and V is TRBV4-3; TRBD1 aligns across 7 bases. Trimming removed 0 bases from V and 4 bases from J; junction bases left unmatched: 2. CDR1 is LGHNA, CDR2 YSLEER, per germline. This CDR3 comprises 14 residues. The CDR3 reads CASSQETGTYGYTF. The CDR3 nucleotides are TGCGCCAGCAGCCAAGAGACAGGGACCTATGGCTACACCTTC.

The count of this clone is one. The chain is built from TRBV7-9 and TRBJ2-3, with 7 bases matching TRBD2. Unmatched junction bases numbered 13, after V lost 7 bases and J lost 3 bases. The CDR3 runs to 16 residues. Germline V gene data show CDR1 as SEHNR and CDR2 as FQNEAQ (reference sequence). The CDR3 DNA reads TGTGCCAGCACCAAGGTAGCGGGTCGGATTACAGATACGCAGTATTTT. Amino acids: CASTKVAGRITDTQYF.